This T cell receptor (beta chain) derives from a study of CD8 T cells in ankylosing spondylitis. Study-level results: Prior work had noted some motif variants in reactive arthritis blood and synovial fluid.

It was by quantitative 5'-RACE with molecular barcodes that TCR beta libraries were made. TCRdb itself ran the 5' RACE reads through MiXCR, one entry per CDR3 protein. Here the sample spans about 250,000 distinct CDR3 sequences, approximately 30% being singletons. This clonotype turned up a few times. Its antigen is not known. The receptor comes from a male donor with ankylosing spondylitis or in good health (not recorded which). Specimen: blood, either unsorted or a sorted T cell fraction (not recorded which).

CDR3 protein: CASAGGNQPQHF. For the CDR3, the DNA is TGTGCCAGCGCAGGGGGTAATCAGCCCCAGCATTTT. The chain has TRBV27 and TRBJ1-5; TRBD1 matches at 7 bases. The CDR3 covers 12 residues. Germline CDR1 and CDR2: MNHEY and SMNVEV (reference sequence). Trimming took 8 bases from V and 4 from J; bases not matched to a gene: 2.